The source of this TCR beta chain is a study of T cells in tuberculosis (dated 2018 in TCRdb). Turning to the overall study: In the study, CD1B tetramers and high-throughput TCR immunosequencing were combined to characterize T cells specific for the mycobacterial lipid antigen glucose monomycolate (GMM). A South African clinical cohort compared IGRA-negative adolescents, IGRA-positive adolescents with latent tuberculosis and adults with active tuberculosis, about ten per group. The research as a whole found: With the diverse GMM-specific repertoire as input, a classifier achieved roughly 89% accuracy (AUROC about 0.93), whereas GEM motif frequencies as input gave 70% accuracy. Smaller NN-distances were partly driven by shorter CDR3-alpha lengths in active tuberculosis patients, and statistical significance was not reached for the TCR-beta difference. Compared with IGRA-negative controls, TCR-alpha repertoires from active tuberculosis had smaller mean NN-distances to GMM-specific TCRs, which suggests clonal expansion of these TCRs. Clinical samples were selected based on which cryopreserved specimens were available, and the active tuberculosis cases were adults whereas the controls were adolescents.

From a lookup of the germline V gene, CDR1 and CDR2 are SGHRS and YFSETQ. The CDR3 runs 18 residues from the cysteine to the phenylalanine. The DNA shown is the 54-base CDR3, in frame from base 1. The germline V and J ends show losses of 4 bases and 0 bases respectively, and no gene match explains 11 bases of the junction. The immunoSEQ multiplex PCR assay was used to generate TCR libraries, with TCR-beta and/or TCR-alpha/delta assays applied to each sample. The amplified TCR libraries were sequenced on the Illumina high-throughput platform. The source study handled its data this way. Clustering and dimensionality reduction relied on pairwise TCRdist distances among GMM-specific receptors from T cells that were either sorted ex vivo or expanded in vitro. Each clinical repertoire was scored by mean NN-distance, the average TCRdist to the nearest 10% of tetramer-positive reference sequences. GEM TCR motif frequency was calculated as the fraction of unique TCRs that matched known GEM sequences by V/J usage and CDR3 length. Active tuberculosis was classified by linear discriminant analysis with leave-one-out cross-validation, implemented in scikit-learn. Drawn from immuneACCESS, this table holds only the in-frame rearrangements with V and J called that TCRdb kept. Clones are partly lost; checked studies trace under half to an unresolved V gene and leave the rest unexplained. V and J calls plus clone size are reproduced from that table; the DNA served to infer D and trimming. The sample table records around 19,000 clones; 80% to 90% of these occur just once. The ten largest clonotypes hold about 15% of the sample.

At study entry, adolescents were screened for latent tuberculosis infection by tuberculin skin test and QuantiFERON-TB GOLD In-Tube IGRA. Immunosequencing was performed on unsorted cryopreserved PBMC, with around 100,000 T cells per clinical donor covered on average. Eleven high schools in the Worcester region of the Western Cape, South Africa, served as enrollment sites for adolescents aged 12 to 18 years. Some 10 M. tuberculosis-infected and around 10 uninfected adolescents were selected with matching for age and sex. PBMC from adolescents were isolated by density centrifugation from freshly drawn heparinized blood and were then cryopreserved. On this clone itself: This receptor's antigen is unknown. Per-base qualities were not stored, and no clone one base away is much larger.

The source material was PBMCs. This sequence uses TRBV5-1 and TRBJ2-4, and TRBD1 aligns with 9 junction nucleotides. This receptor was obtained from a donor aged 5-35 years with latent tuberculosis or without tuberculosis infection. CDR3 protein: CASSLGQGRDLAKNIQYF. Here is the DNA: TGCGCCAGCAGCCTGGGACAGGGAAGGGATCTAGCCAAAAACATTCAGTACTTC.